The next 19 T cell receptor beta chains were all read from a single sample in a study of T cell changes during pregnancy in multiple sclerosis. Repertoires were generated with immunoSEQ multiplex PCR, while TCRdb's copy carries only in-frame clones and drops some. The table lists about 71,000 clones, about 92% of them singletons. The sequencing here drew on peripheral blood, taken in the third trimester of pregnancy. These receptors were taken from a female donor with multiple sclerosis, enrolled in a pregnancy study.

This clone has a single count. This chain uses TRBV6-4 with TRBJ2-2; D possibly corresponds to TRBD2 (5 bases). Trimming pared 2 bases from V and 5 bases from J, leaving 9 bases between. Per the germline V gene, CDR1 is MRHNA and CDR2 is SNTAGT. The CDR3 has 14 residues. The CDR3 loop reads CASSDQRETGELFF. The CDR3 DNA follows: TGTGCCAGCAGTGACCAGAGGGAGACCGGGGAGCTGTTTTTT.

CDR3 bases: TGCGCCAGCACCGCATACGGGCCCCCGGGGGGCGCAGATACGCAGTATTTT. Its translation: CASTAYGPPGGADTQYF. The chain employs TRBV23-1 and TRBJ2-3; maybe TRBD2 (7 bases). TRBV23-1 is labeled an ORF, and its function is uncertain. V lost 7 bases to trimming and J lost 4 bases, with 24 bases between them. CDR3 length: 17 residues.

V gene TRBV7-9 combines with J gene TRBJ1-5; TRBD1 is a possible D gene (5 bases). Trimming left V 4 bases short and J 0 bases short, with 22 bases between. Germline V lookup: CDR1 SEHNR, CDR2 FQNEAQ (reference sequence). CDR3 length: 19 residues. For the CDR3, the DNA is TGTGCCAGCAGCTCAGTTGGGTCCAGGACACAGGATAGCAATCAGCCCCAGCATTTT. It is translated as CASSSVGSRTQDSNQPQHF. The full variable domain, completed using reference TRBV7-9 and TRBJ1-5, is DTGVSQNPRHKITKRGQNVTFRCDPISEHNRLYWYRQTLGQGPEFLTYFQNEAQLEKSRLLSDRFSAERPKGSFSTLEIQRTEQGDSAMYLCASSSVGSRTQDSNQPQHFGDGTRLSIL.

V is TRBV2 and J is TRBJ1-2; 7 bases agree with TRBD1. Germline-derived CDR1 and CDR2 are SNHLY and FYNNEI. This CDR3 spans 16 amino acids. The ends lost 6 bases at V and 5 bases at J; junction bases unmatched: 15. CDR3 bases: TGTGCCAGCAGCCGTATTTTCCAGGGGGACACTTATGGCTACACCTTC. This encodes CASSRIFQGDTYGYTF.

The chain employs TRBV28 and TRBJ2-3; 7 bases align to TRBD2. The germline CDR1 and CDR2 sequences are MDHEN and SYDVKM. The CDR3 is 16 residues long. V shed 4 bases, J shed 1 base, and the junction held 8 bases outside the gene matches. The CDR3: CASSSIEREGTDTQYF. The CDR3 coding sequence is TGTGCCAGCAGTTCCATAGAGCGGGAAGGCACAGATACGCAGTATTTT. The variable domain in full, completed from reference TRBV28 and TRBJ2-3, reads DVKVTQSSRYLVKRTGEKVFLECVQDMDHENMFWYRQDPGLGLRLIYFSYDVKMKEKGDIPEGYSVSREKKERFSLILESASTNQTSMYLCASSSIEREGTDTQYFGPGTRLTVL.

J is TRBJ1-1 and V is TRBV2; D remains ambiguous. From germline, CDR1 is SNHLY and CDR2 FYNNEI. CDR3 size: 16 residues. The V end lost 3 bases, the J end lost 4 bases, and 18 bases lay between the germline ends. DNA for the CDR3: TGTGCCAGCAGTGAGGAGGGTGTAGGGCGTGTCACTGAAGCTTTCTTT. Its translation: CASSEEGVGRVTEAFF.

This chain connects TRBV21-1 to TRBJ2-1; the DNA was not compared with TRBD1, the D call given in the table. TRBV21-1 is a pseudogene segment. The length of the CDR3 is 15 residues. The CDR3 nucleotides are TGTGCCAGCAGCAAAAAGGGGGAGCGGCTACATGAGCAGTTCTTC. The encoded protein is CASSKKGERLHEQFF.

The chain carries TRBV10-3 and TRBJ1-2; D gene ambiguous. V dropped 3 bases and J dropped 8 bases, with 25 bases sitting between them. The germline V gene encodes CDR1 ENHRY and CDR2 SYGVKD. The CDR3 is 17 amino acids. The CDR3 region is CAISDPVARQPAGGYTF. CDR3 sequence (DNA): TGTGCCATCAGTGATCCAGTTGCCCGCCAGCCGGCGGGGGGCTACACCTTC.

This clone was detected only a few times. The chain links TRBV19 to TRBJ2-3, with 7 positions matching TRBD2. The junction had 12 bases not matched to a gene; V was cut back by 7 bases and J by 2 bases. CDR1 is LNHDA and CDR2 is SQIVND in the germline V gene (reference sequence). This CDR3 comprises 16 residues. CDR3 nucleotide sequence: TGTGCCAGTAATTCTCAAGCGGGACCCTCCACAGATACGCAGTATTTT. Amino acids: CASNSQAGPSTDTQYF.

This chain connects TRBV7-9 to TRBJ2-5; TRBD1 is a possible D gene (6 bases). V lost 3 bases and J 4 bases, leaving 12 bases between the germline ends. The CDR3 length is 14 residues. The germline CDR1 and CDR2 sequences are SEHNR and FQNEAQ (reference sequence). CDR3 amino acids: CASSFSGHLETQYF. The CDR3 DNA follows: TGTGCCAGCAGCTTCTCGGGACACCTAGAGACCCAGTACTTC.

The V call is TRBV6-1, the J call TRBJ2-1, with a weak D call TRBD2 (6 bases). This CDR3 region has 15 residues. The ends were cut back, 4 bases at V and 7 bases at J, with 17 bases in the middle. Germline V gene data show CDR1 as MNHNS and CDR2 as SASEGT. CDR3 sequence reads: CASSATVGGSNEQFF. The CDR3 DNA reads as TGTGCCAGCAGTGCCACGGTCGGGGGATCAAATGAGCAGTTCTTC.

The rearrangement links TRBV4-1 to TRBJ2-5, with D possibly being TRBD1 (6 bases). Deletions cut 0 bases from V and 2 bases from J, with 10 bases between. The CDR3 extends over 15 amino acids. Germline V gene data show CDR1 as MGHRA and CDR2 as YSYEKL. The CDR3 protein is CASSQDLDRQETQYF. For the CDR3, the DNA is TGCGCCAGCAGCCAAGATCTCGACAGGCAAGAGACCCAGTACTTC.

The chain couples TRBV9 to TRBJ1-2; a possible D gene is TRBD1 (6 bases). V was shortened by 3 bases and J by 8 bases, with 8 bases between the two germline ends. CDR1 and CDR2 from the germline V gene are SGDLS and YYNGEE. CDR3 length equals 11 residues. The CDR3 reads CASSGGQGYTF. The CDR3 DNA is TGTGCCAGCAGCGGTGGACAGGGCTACACCTTC.

The CDR3 coding sequence is TGTGCCATCAGTGAGGCGGACTACGAGCAGTACTTC. Amino acid sequence: CAISEADYEQYF. V is TRBV10-3 and J is TRBJ2-7; D gene ambiguous. This CDR3 spans 12 amino acids. Between the trimmed V and J ends, which lost 2 bases and 3 bases, there was a span of 5 bases. Germline CDR1 reads ENHRY; CDR2 reads SYGVKD.

The chain couples TRBV5-6 to TRBJ1-2; 8 bases match TRBD1. The germline gives CDR1 SGHDT, CDR2 YYEEEE. There are 14 residues in the CDR3. The junction had 6 bases not matched to a gene; V was cut back by 0 bases and J by 8 bases. Written as DNA, the CDR3 is TGTGCCAGCAGCTTGGAAGTGACAGGGGTCGGCTACACCTTC. It encodes CASSLEVTGVGYTF.

Here the CDR3 DNA reads TGTGCCGGATCGACAGAACCCTACGAGCAGTACTTC. As protein: CAGSTEPYEQYF. This rearrangement joins TRBV7-9 to TRBJ2-7; D might be TRBD1 (5 bases). The CDR3 is 12 residues long. The germline gives CDR1 SEHNR, CDR2 FQNEAQ (reference sequence). V was clipped by 11 bases and J by 2 bases, with 13 bases between them.

This rearrangement joins TRBV9 to TRBJ2-1; 11 bases line up with TRBD2. This CDR3 region has 18 residues. The germline CDR1 and CDR2 sequences are SGDLS and YYNGEE. V was pared by 4 bases and J by 4 bases, with 13 bases of the junction left unmatched. The CDR3 DNA reads TGTGCCAGCAGCCCTCGTACCGGCGGGACTAGCGGATACAATGAGCAGTTCTTC. Residues: CASSPRTGGTSGYNEQFF.

The V and J genes are TRBV28 and TRBJ2-7; TRBD2 is a possible D gene (6 bases). Germline loops: CDR1 MDHEN, CDR2 SYDVKM. This CDR3 has 14 residues. V was shortened by 6 bases and J by 3 bases, with 15 bases between the two germline ends. Written as DNA, the CDR3 is TGTGCCAGCAGCGAAAGGGACTCCAACTACGAGCAGTACTTC. Its protein product is CASSERDSNYEQYF.

CDR3 in DNA: TGTGCCAGCTCACCAACCCAGGTCAGGGGGCGGAACACTGAAGCTTTCTTT. Its protein is CASSPTQVRGRNTEAFF. The chain uses TRBV18 and TRBJ1-1; 8 positions match TRBD1. The ends lost 2 bases at V and 1 base at J; junction bases unmatched: 9. Germline CDR1 is KGHSH and CDR2 is LQKENI. The CDR3 is made up of 17 amino acids.